This TCR beta chain was sequenced for a study of blood T cell repertoires in COVID-19. Original data processing: Amplification of reference gene primers was used by the study to estimate nucleated cell counts. Sequencing was performed with immunoSEQ multiplex PCR; in TCRdb, only in-frame clones are kept and a portion is missing. The DNA was the basis for D and trimming; V, J and clone size are from that table. The repertoire consists of about 59,000 clones, with less than 75% occurring once and the leading ten covering approximately 14%. Germline values: CDR1 SGHNT, CDR2 YENEEA. Trimming removed 4 bases from V and 0 bases from J, with 16 bases in between. This CDR3 is 17 amino acids long.

The sequenced sample was peripheral blood. This clonotype was sampled from a woman between 65 and 79 years old with acute or convalescent COVID-19. The chain couples TRBV11-3 to TRBJ2-1; D possibly corresponds to TRBD2 (7 bases). For the CDR3, the DNA is TGTGCCAGCAGCTCCAGTCGAGGGGGGGCCTCCTACAATGAGCAGTTCTTC. This sequence encodes CASSSSRGGASYNEQFF.